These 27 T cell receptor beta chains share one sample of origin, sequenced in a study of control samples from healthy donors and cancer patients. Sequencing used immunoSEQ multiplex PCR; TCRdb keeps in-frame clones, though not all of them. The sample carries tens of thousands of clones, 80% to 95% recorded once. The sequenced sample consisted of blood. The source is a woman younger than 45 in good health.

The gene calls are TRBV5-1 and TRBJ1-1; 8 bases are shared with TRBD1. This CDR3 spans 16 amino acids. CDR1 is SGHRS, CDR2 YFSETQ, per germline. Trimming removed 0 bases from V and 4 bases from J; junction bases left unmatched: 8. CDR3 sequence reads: CASSLAGRGRITEAFF. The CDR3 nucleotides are TGCGCCAGCAGCTTGGCAGGCAGGGGGCGGATCACTGAAGCTTTCTTT.

The DNA of the CDR3 is TGTGCCAGCAGTTACGGCAGGGGAGTCAACACCATATATTTT. The encoded protein is CASSYGRGVNTIYF. The V call is TRBV6-5, the J call TRBJ1-3; the D gene is possibly TRBD1 (6 bases). CDR3 length: 14 amino acids. Trimming shortened V by 2 bases and J by 7 bases, and 12 bases separated the two germline ends. Germline V gene data show CDR1 as MNHEY and CDR2 as SVGAGI.

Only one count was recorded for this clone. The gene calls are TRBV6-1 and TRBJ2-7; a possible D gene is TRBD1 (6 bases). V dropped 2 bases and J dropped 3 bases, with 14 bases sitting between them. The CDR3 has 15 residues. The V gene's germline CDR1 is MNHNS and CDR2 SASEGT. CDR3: CASSEMIQGFYEQYF. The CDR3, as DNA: TGTGCCAGCAGTGAAATGATACAGGGTTTCTACGAGCAGTACTTC.

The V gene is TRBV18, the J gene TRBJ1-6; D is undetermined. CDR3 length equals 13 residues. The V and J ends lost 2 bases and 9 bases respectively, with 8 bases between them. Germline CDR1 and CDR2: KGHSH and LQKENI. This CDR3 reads CASSPDDRSPLHF. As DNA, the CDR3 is TGTGCCAGCTCACCAGACGACCGTTCACCCCTCCACTTT. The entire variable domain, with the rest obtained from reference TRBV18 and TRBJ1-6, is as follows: NAGVMQNPRHLVRRRGQEARLRCSPMKGHSHVYWYRQLPEEGLKFMVYLQKENIIDESGMPKERFSAEFPKEGPSILRIQQVVRGDSAAYFCASSPDDRSPLHFGNGTRLTVT.

The CDR3 loop reads CAISEGGSGNTIYF. CDR3 in DNA: TGTGCCATCAGTGAGGGGGGTTCTGGAAACACCATATATTTT. The J gene is TRBJ1-3, the V gene TRBV10-3, with a weak D call TRBD1 (5 bases). Trimming cost V 2 bases and J 1 base, with 6 bases left between them. Germline assignment: CDR1 ENHRY and CDR2 SYGVKD. The CDR3 is 14 amino acids.

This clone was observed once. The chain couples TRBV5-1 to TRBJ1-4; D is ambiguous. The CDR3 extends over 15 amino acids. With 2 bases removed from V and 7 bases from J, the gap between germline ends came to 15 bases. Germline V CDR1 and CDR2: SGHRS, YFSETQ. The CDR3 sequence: CASSLGIQSGEKLFF. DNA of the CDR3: TGCGCCAGCAGCTTAGGGATCCAGTCAGGTGAAAAACTGTTTTTT.

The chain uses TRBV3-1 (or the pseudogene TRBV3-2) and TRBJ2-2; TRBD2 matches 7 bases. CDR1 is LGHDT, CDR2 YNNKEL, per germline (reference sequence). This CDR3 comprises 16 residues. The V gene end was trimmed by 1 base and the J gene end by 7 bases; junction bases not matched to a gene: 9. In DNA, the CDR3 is TGTGCCAGCAGCCAAGTAAGCGGGACTCCGCACGGGGAGCTGTTTTTT. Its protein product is CASSQVSGTPHGELFF.

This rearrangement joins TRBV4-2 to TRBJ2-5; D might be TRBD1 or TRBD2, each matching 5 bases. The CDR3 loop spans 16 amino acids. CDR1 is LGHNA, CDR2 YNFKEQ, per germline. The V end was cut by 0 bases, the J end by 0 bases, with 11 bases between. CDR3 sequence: CASSQDKGTHQETQYF. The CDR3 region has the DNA TGTGCCAGCAGCCAAGATAAAGGGACCCACCAAGAGACCCAGTACTTC.

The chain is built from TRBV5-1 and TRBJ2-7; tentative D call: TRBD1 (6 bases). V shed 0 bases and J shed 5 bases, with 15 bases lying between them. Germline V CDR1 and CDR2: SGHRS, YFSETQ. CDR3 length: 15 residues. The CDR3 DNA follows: TGCGCCAGCAGCTTGGACAGGGTAATAACCCACGAGCAGTACTTC. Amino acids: CASSLDRVITHEQYF.

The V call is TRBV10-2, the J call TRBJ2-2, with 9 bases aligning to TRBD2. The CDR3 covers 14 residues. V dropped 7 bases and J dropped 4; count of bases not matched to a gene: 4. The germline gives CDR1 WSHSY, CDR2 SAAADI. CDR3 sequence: CASTVTSGTGELFF. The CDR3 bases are TGCGCCAGCACCGTGACTAGCGGCACCGGGGAGCTGTTTTTT.

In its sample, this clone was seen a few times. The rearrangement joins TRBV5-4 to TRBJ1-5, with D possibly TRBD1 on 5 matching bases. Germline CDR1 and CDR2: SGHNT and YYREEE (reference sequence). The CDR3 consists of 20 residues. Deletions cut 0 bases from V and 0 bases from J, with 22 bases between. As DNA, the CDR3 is TGTGCCAGCAGCTTGGAACCGCAGGGAGAGGGCATAGTTAGCAATCAGCCCCAGCATTTT. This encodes CASSLEPQGEGIVSNQPQHF.

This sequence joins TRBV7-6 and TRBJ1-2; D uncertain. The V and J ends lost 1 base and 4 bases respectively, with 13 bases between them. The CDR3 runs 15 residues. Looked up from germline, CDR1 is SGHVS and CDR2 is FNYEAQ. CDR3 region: CASSLDEGLSYGYTF. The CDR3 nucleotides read TGTGCCAGCAGCTTAGACGAAGGGCTTTCCTATGGCTACACCTTC.

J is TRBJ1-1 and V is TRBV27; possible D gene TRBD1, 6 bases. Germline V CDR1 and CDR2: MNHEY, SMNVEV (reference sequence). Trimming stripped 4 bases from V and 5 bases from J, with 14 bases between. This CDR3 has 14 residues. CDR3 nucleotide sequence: TGTGCCAGCAGTTACACGCACCAGGGGACTGAAGCTTTCTTT. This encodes CASSYTHQGTEAFF.

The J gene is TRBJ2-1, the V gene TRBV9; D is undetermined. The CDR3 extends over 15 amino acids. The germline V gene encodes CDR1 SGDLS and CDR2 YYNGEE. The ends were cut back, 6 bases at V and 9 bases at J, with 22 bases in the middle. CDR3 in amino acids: CASTSMGSPRGEQFF. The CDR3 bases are TGTGCCAGCACTTCGATGGGGTCCCCCAGAGGTGAGCAGTTCTTC.

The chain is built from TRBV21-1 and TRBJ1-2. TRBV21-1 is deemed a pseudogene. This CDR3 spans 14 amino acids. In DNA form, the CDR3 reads TGTGCCAGCAGCACTGGATCGGGGGCTTATGGCTACACCTTC. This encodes CASSTGSGAYGYTF.

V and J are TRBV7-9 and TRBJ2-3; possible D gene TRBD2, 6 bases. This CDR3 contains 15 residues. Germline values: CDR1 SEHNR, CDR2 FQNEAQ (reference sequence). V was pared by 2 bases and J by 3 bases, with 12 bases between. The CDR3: CASSLIGSRTDTQYF. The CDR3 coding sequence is TGTGCCAGCAGCTTAATCGGGAGTAGGACAGATACGCAGTATTTT.

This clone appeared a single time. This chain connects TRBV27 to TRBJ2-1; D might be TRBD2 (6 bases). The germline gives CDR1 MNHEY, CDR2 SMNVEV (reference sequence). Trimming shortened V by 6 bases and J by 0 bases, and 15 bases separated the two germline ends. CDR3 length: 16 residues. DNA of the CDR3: TGTGCCAGCAGCAGTGCTAGCGCCAACTCCTACAATGAGCAGTTCTTC. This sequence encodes CASSSASANSYNEQFF.

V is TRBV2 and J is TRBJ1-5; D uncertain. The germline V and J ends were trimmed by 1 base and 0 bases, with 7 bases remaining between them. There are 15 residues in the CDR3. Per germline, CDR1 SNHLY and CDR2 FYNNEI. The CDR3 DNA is TGTGCCAGCAGTGAAGACTTTTATAGCAATCAGCCCCAGCATTTT. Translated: CASSEDFYSNQPQHF.

The DNA of the CDR3 is TGTGCCAGCCAACTCGGCGATGGCTACACCTTC. Translated, it gives CASQLGDGYTF. This chain links TRBV2 with TRBJ1-2; D is unresolved. The CDR3 has 11 amino acids. Germline V gives CDR1 SNHLY, CDR2 FYNNEI. V gave up 8 bases and J gave up 6 bases, with 10 bases separating them.

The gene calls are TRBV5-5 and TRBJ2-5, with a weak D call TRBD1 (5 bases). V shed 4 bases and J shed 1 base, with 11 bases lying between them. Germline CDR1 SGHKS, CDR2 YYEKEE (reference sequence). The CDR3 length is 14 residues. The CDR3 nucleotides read TGTGCCAGCAGCCAACGACAGTTCCAAGAGACCCAGTACTTC. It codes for CASSQRQFQETQYF.

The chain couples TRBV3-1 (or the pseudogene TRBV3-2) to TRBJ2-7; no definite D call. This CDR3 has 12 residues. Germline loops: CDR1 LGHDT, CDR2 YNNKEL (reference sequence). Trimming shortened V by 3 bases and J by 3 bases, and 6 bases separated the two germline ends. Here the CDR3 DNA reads TGTGCCAGCAGCCAGTCTGTCTACGAGCAGTACTTC. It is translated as CASSQSVYEQYF.

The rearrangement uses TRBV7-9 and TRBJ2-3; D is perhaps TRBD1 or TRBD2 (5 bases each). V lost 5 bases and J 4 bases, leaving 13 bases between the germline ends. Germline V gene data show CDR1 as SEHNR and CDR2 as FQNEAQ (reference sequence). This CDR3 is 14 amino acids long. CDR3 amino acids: CASSQTKGPDTQYF. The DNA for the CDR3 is TGTGCCAGCAGCCAAACAAAGGGACCAGATACGCAGTATTTT.

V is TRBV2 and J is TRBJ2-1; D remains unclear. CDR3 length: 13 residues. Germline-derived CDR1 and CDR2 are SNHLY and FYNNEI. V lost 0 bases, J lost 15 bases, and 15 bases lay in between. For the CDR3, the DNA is TGTGCCAGCAGTGAAGCGGGTCTACTGTCCGGGTTCTTC. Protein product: CASSEAGLLSGFF.

DNA of the CDR3: TGCGCCAGCAGCCATTTCGTCTGGCGGGAGAACGAAGAGACCCAGTACTTC. Amino acids: CASSHFVWRENEETQYF. The chain couples TRBV4-1 to TRBJ2-5; 7 bases match TRBD2. The CDR3 runs to 17 residues. The V segment lost 3 bases and the J segment 3 bases; nucleotides outside the gene matches: 13. The germline V gene has CDR1 MGHRA and CDR2 YSYEKL.

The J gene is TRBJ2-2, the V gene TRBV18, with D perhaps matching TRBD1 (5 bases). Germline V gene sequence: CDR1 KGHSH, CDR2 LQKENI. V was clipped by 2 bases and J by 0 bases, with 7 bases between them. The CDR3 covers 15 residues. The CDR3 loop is CASSPYRSNTGELFF. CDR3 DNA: TGTGCCAGCTCACCATACAGGTCGAACACCGGGGAGCTGTTTTTT.

The CDR3 loop is CASRRMTSETYEQYF. The CDR3 DNA reads TGTGCCAGCAGGCGGATGACTAGCGAAACCTACGAGCAGTACTTC. V is TRBV27 and J is TRBJ2-7; 8 nucleotides agree with TRBD2. CDR3 length: 15 amino acids. V lost 6 bases, J lost 2 bases, and 9 bases stayed unmatched. Looked up from germline, CDR1 is MNHEY and CDR2 is SMNVEV (reference sequence).

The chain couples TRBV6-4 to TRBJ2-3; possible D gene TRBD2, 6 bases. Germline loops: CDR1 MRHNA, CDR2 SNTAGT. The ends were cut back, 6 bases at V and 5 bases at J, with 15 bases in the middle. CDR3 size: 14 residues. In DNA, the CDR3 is TGTGCCAGCAGCCCCGGGACCGGGGGAGATACGCAGTATTTT. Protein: CASSPGTGGDTQYF.